The T cell receptor (beta chain) described here comes from a study of spatial heterogeneity in lung cancer. Findings and caveats of the study: The number of expanded tumor alpha and beta chains correlated with mutation number.

Time point reported: sample taken at primary tumor resection. The donor group consisted of some 70 patients who had untreated, early-stage non-small cell lung cancer. Sequencing covered unsorted whole RNA taken from tumor, nontumor lung or frozen PBMC. CDR3 length: 12 amino acids. From germline, CDR1 is SEHNR and CDR2 FQNEAQ (reference sequence). Trimming took off 7 bases at V and 0 bases at J, with 6 bases between the two ends. This clonotype was seen at least ten times. Antigen: not known. A distinct unique molecular identifier was carried by each TCR cDNA molecule. TCRdb recomputed calls from the 5' RACE reads with MiXCR, one row per CDR3 protein. Found here are some 6,900 distinct CDR3 sequences, about 12% of them singletons; the top ten hold roughly 23%.

The chain recombines TRBV7-9 with TRBJ2-5, with D hard to call. This receptor was obtained from a male donor with early-stage non-small cell lung cancer. Sequenced here: lung tumor tissue, sampled at surgery. CDR3 sequence reads: CASTRNQETQYF. The DNA of the CDR3 is TGTGCCAGCACCCGGAACCAAGAGACCCAGTACTTC.